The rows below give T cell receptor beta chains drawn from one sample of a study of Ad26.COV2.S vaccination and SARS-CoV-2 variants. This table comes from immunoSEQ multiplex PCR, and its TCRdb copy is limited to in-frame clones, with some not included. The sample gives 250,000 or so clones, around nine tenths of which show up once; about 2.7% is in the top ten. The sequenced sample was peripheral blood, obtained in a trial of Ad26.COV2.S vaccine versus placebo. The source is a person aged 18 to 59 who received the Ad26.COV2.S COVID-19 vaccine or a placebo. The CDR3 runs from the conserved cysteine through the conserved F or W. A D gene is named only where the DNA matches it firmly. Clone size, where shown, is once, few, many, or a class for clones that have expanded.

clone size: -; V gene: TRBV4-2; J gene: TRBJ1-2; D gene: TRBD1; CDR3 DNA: TGTGCGGGGGGGCAGGGGGAGAACTATGGCTACACCTTC; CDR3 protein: CAGGQGENYGYTF
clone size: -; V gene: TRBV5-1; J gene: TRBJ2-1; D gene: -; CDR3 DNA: TGCGCCAGCAGCTTGGCCTGGCAGGGGAATGAGCAGTTCTTC; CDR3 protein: CASSLAWQGNEQFF
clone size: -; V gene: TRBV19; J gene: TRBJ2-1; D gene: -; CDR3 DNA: TGTGCCAGTGGAGCCCGGGCAGGGGTCAATGAGCAGTTCTTC; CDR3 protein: CASGARAGVNEQFF
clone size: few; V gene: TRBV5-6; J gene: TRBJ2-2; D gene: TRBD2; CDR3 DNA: TGTGCCAGCAGCTCTTATTCCCTGACTAGCGGGTGGGCCGGGGAGCTGTTTTTT; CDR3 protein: CASSSYSLTSGWAGELFF
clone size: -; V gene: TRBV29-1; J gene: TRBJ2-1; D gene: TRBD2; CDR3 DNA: TGCAGCGCCACTAGCGGGAGAGGAAATGAGCAGTTCTTC; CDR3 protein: CSATSGRGNEQFF
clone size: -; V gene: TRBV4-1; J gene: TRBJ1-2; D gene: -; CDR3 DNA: TGCGCCAGCAGCCATAGACAGGCGGCTAACTATGGCTACACCTTC; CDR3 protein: CASSHRQAANYGYTF
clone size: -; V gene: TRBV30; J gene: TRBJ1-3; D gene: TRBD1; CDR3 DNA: TGTGCCTGGACGAGGGGGCGAGGAAACACCATATATTTT; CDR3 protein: CAWTRGRGNTIYF
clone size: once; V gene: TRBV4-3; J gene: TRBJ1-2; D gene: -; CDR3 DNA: TGCGCCAGCAGCCAGTCGGGGGAGGAGGGCAACTATGGCTACACCTTC; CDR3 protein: CASSQSGEEGNYGYTF
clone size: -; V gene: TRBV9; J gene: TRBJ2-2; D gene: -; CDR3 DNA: TGTGCCAGCAGCGTAGAGATCTCCCGGGGGGAGCTGTTTTTT; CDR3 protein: CASSVEISRGELFF
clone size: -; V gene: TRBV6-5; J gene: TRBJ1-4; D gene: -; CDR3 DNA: TGTGCCAGCAGGGCCGGGGGTGGTGAAAAACTGTTTTTT; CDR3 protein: CASRAGGGEKLFF
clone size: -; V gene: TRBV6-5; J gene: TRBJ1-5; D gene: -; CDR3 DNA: TGTGCCAGCAGACACAGGGAGGATCAGCCCCAGCATTTT; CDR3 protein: CASRHREDQPQHF
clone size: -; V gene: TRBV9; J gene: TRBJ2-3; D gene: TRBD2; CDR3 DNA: TGTGCCAGCAGCCCGATGGCCAGGCGGGGGTTCACAGATACGCAGTATTTT; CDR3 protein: CASSPMARRGFTDTQYF
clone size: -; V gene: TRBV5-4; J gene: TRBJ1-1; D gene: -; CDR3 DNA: TGTGCCAGCAGCTTGGCCGGAAATCTAGACACTGAAGCTTTCTTT; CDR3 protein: CASSLAGNLDTEAFF
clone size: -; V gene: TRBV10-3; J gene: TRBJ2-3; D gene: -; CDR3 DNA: TGTGCCATAGGACGGGGGGCTAACACAGATACGCAGTATTTT; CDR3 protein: CAIGRGANTDTQYF
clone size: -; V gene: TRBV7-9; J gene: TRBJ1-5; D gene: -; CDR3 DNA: TGTGCCAGCAGTTCACAGGGTTGGAGCAATCAGCCCCAGCATTTT; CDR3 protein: CASSSQGWSNQPQHF
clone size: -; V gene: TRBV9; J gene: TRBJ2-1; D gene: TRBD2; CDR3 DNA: TGTGCCAGCAGCGTAGTGGCTAGCGGGTCCGCTTCCTACAATGAGCAGTTCTTC; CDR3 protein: CASSVVASGSASYNEQFF
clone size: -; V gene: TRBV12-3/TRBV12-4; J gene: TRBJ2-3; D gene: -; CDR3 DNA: TGTGCCAGCAGAGCGCCGAGCACAGATACGCAGTATTTT; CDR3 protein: CASRAPSTDTQYF
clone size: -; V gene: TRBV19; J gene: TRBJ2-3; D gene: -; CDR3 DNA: -; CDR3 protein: CATQRGREPSTLDTQYF
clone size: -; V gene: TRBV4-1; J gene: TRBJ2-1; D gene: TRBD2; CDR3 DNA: TGCGCCAGCAGTCACGTGGGAGGGAGTGGCAATGAGCAGTTCTTC; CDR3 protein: CASSHVGGSGNEQFF
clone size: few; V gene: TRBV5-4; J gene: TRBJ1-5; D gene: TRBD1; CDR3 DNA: TGTGCCAGCAGCCCAGGGGGCGGCAATCAGCCCCAGCATTTT; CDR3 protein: CASSPGGGNQPQHF
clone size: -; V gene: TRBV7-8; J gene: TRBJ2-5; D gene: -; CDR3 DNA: TGTGCCAGCAGCTTCTATGGGGGCAGACAAGAGACCCAGTACTTC; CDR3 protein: CASSFYGGRQETQYF
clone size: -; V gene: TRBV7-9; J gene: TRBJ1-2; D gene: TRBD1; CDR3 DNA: TGTGCCAGCAGCAAAATACGGACAGGCTATGGCTACACCTTC; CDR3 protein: CASSKIRTGYGYTF
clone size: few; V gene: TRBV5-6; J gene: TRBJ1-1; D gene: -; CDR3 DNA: TGTGCCAGCAGCGTCCTAATCCGGACTGAAGCTTTCTTT; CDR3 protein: CASSVLIRTEAFF
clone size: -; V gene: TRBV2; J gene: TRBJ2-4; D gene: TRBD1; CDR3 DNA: TGTGCCAGCAGTCCCGGGACAGGGGAAAACATTCAGTACTTC; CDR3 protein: CASSPGTGENIQYF
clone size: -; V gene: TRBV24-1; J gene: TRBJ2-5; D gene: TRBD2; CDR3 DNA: TGTGCCACCAGTGATGCGGGAGCGGGATTGGAGACCCAGTACTTC; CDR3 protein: CATSDAGAGLETQYF
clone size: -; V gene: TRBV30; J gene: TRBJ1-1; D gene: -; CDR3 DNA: TGTGCCTGGAGCAGGGCAGCAGAAGCTTTCTTT; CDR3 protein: CAWSRAAEAFF
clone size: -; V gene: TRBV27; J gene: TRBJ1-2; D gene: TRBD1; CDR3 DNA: TGTGCCAGCAGTTTACTAGGGGGCGGCAACTATGGCTACACCTTC; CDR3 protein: CASSLLGGGNYGYTF
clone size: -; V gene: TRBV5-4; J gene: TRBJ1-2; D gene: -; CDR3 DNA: TGTGCCAGCAGCTGGAGAGGGACGGAGGGAGGCTACACCTTC; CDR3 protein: CASSWRGTEGGYTF
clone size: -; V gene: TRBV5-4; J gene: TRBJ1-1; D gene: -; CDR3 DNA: TGTGCCAGCAGGTGGAGGGGGGGCACTGAAGCTTTCTTT; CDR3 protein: CASRWRGGTEAFF
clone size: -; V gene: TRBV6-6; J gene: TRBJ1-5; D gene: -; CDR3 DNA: TGTGCCAGCAGTTACTCCTCTCAGCCCCAGCATTTT; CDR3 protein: CASSYSSQPQHF
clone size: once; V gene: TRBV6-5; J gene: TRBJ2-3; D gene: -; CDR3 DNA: TGTGCCAGCAGTCACTCAACAGATACGCAGTATTTT; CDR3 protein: CASSHSTDTQYF
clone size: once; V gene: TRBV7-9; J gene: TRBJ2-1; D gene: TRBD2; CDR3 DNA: TGTGCCAGCAGCTTTGGGGGGGACTCCTACAATGAGCAGTTCTTC; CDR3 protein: CASSFGGDSYNEQFF
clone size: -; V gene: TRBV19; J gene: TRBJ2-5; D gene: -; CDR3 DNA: TGTGCCAGTAGTACGTCGGGGCTTGGTATGGAGACCCAGTACTTC; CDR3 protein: CASSTSGLGMETQYF
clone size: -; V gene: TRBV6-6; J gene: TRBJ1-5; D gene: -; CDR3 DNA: TGTGCCAGCAGTTACCCGGGGATGTCAAGCAATCAGCCCCAGCATTTT; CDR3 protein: CASSYPGMSSNQPQHF
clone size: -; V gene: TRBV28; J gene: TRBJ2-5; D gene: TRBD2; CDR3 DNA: TGTGCCAGCAGTGACGACCGATGGACTAGCGGTGAGACCCAGTACTTC; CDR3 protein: CASSDDRWTSGETQYF
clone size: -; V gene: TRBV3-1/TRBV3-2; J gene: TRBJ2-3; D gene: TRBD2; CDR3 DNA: TGTGCCAGCAGCCAAGATAATAGCGGGGGGGCCCCAGATACGCAGTATTTT; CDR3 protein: CASSQDNSGGAPDTQYF
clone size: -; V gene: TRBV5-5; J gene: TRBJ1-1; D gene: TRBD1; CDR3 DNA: TGTGCCAGCAGCCCGGGACAGGGGGCGAATGGGAACACTGAAGCTTTCTTT; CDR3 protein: CASSPGQGANGNTEAFF
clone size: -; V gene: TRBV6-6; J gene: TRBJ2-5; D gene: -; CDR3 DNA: TGTGCCAGCAGTCGCGTTGGGACCCAGTACTTC; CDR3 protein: CASSRVGTQYF
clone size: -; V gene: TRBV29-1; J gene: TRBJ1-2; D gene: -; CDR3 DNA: TGCAGCGTTGGAAAGGGACCCCTTTCTAACTATGGCTACACCTTC; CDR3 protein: CSVGKGPLSNYGYTF
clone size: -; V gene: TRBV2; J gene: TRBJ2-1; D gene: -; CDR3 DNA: TGTGCCAGCATTCACAGGGCCTACAATGAGCAGTTCTTC; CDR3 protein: CASIHRAYNEQFF
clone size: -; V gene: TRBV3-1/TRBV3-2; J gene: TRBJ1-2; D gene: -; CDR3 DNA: TGTGCCAGCAGCCAAGACGGGAACTATGGCTACACCTTC; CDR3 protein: CASSQDGNYGYTF
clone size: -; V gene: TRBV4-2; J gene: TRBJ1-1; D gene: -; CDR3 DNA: TGTGCCAGCAGCCAAAGACTCAGGAACACTGAAGCTTTCTTT; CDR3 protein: CASSQRLRNTEAFF
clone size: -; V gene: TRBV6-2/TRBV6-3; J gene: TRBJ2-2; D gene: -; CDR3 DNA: TGTGCCAGCACCCCGGCCCAGCGACCCGGGGAGCTGTTTTTT; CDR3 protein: CASTPAQRPGELFF
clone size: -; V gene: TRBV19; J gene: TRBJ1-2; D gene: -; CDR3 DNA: TGTGCCAGTAGTATAGCCGAGGGAGGAGGGAGCTACACCTTC; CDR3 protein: CASSIAEGGGSYTF
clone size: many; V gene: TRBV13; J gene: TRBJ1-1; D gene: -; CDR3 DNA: TGTGCCAGCAGCTTAAGAGGGGCGGGGGACACTGAAGCTTTCTTT; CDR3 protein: CASSLRGAGDTEAFF
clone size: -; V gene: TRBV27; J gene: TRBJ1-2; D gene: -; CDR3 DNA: TGTGCCAGCAGTTTATCGCAAGGGGTCTATGGCTACACCTTC; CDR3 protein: CASSLSQGVYGYTF
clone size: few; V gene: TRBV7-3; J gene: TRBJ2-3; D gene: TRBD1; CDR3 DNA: TGTGCCAGCAGCACGGGACAGGGCCTCACAGATACGCAGTATTTT; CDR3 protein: CASSTGQGLTDTQYF
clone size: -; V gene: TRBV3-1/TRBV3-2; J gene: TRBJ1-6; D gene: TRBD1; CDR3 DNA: TGTGCCAGCGCCGGGGCTACAGGGGTAGCTTCACCCCTCCACTTT; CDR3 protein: CASAGATGVASPLHF
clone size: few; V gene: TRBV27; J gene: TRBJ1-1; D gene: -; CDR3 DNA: TGTGCCAGCAGTTTGGAGAGGAACACTGAAGCTTTCTTT; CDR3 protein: CASSLERNTEAFF
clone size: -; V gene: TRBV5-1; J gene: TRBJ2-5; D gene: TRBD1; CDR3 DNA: TGCGCCAGCAGCTTCGGGACAGCCCTTAAAGAGACCCAGTACTTC; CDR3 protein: CASSFGTALKETQYF
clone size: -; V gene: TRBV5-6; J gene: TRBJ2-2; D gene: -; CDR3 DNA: TGTGCCAGCAGCCCCGGTCCCGGGGAGCTGTTTTTT; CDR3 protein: CASSPGPGELFF
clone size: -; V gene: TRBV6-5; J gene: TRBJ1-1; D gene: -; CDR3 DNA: TGTGCCAGCAGCTCGTTGAGGACGAACACTGAAGCTTTCTTT; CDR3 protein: CASSSLRTNTEAFF
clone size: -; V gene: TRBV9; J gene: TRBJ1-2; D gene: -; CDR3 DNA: TGTGCCAGCAGCGTCGGCAGGAGAGGGGATGGCTACACCTTC; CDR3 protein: CASSVGRRGDGYTF
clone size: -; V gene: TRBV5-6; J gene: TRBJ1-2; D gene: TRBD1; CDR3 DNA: TGTGCCAGCACGACAGGGACGAGGTTTTATGGCTACACCTTC; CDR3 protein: CASTTGTRFYGYTF
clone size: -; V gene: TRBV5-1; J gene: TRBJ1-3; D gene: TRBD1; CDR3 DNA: TGCGCCAGCAGCTTGGACCTCGGGACAGGGGGCTTTGGTGGAAACACCATATATTTT; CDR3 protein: CASSLDLGTGGFGGNTIYF
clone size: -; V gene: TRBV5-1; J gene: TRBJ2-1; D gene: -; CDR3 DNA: TGCGCCAGCAGCGTCTCGACTAGAAACAATGAGCAGTTCTTC; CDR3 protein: CASSVSTRNNEQFF
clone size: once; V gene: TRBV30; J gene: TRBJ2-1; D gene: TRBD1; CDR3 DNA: TGTGCCTGGAGATTGCAGGGGGTCCGCAATGAGCAGTTCTTC; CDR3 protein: CAWRLQGVRNEQFF
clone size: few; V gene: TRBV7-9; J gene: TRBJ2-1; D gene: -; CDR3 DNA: TGTGCCAGCAGCTTAGTTAGCGATGAGCAGTTCTTC; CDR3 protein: CASSLVSDEQFF